The subject of this entry is one TCR beta chain. The data were produced by immunoSEQ multiplex PCR, yet TCRdb's version contains in-frame clones alone and is incomplete. The profile shows 35,000 to 45,000 clones, approximately 89% of them singletons. The sample comes from a study of T cell changes during pregnancy in multiple sclerosis. The germline gives CDR1 SGDLS, CDR2 YYNGEE. V shed 2 bases and J shed 2 bases, with 11 bases lying between them. The CDR3 sequence is 15 residues long. Sequencing was performed on CD4+ T cells from peripheral blood mononuclear cells, taken after pregnancy. The TCR originated in a female donor in good health, enrolled as a control in a pregnancy study. This chain connects TRBV9 to TRBJ2-1; D may be TRBD1 (5 bases). CDR3: CASSVSGSAYNEQFF. The DNA of the CDR3 is TGTGCCAGCAGCGTTTCAGGGTCCGCCTACAATGAGCAGTTCTTC.